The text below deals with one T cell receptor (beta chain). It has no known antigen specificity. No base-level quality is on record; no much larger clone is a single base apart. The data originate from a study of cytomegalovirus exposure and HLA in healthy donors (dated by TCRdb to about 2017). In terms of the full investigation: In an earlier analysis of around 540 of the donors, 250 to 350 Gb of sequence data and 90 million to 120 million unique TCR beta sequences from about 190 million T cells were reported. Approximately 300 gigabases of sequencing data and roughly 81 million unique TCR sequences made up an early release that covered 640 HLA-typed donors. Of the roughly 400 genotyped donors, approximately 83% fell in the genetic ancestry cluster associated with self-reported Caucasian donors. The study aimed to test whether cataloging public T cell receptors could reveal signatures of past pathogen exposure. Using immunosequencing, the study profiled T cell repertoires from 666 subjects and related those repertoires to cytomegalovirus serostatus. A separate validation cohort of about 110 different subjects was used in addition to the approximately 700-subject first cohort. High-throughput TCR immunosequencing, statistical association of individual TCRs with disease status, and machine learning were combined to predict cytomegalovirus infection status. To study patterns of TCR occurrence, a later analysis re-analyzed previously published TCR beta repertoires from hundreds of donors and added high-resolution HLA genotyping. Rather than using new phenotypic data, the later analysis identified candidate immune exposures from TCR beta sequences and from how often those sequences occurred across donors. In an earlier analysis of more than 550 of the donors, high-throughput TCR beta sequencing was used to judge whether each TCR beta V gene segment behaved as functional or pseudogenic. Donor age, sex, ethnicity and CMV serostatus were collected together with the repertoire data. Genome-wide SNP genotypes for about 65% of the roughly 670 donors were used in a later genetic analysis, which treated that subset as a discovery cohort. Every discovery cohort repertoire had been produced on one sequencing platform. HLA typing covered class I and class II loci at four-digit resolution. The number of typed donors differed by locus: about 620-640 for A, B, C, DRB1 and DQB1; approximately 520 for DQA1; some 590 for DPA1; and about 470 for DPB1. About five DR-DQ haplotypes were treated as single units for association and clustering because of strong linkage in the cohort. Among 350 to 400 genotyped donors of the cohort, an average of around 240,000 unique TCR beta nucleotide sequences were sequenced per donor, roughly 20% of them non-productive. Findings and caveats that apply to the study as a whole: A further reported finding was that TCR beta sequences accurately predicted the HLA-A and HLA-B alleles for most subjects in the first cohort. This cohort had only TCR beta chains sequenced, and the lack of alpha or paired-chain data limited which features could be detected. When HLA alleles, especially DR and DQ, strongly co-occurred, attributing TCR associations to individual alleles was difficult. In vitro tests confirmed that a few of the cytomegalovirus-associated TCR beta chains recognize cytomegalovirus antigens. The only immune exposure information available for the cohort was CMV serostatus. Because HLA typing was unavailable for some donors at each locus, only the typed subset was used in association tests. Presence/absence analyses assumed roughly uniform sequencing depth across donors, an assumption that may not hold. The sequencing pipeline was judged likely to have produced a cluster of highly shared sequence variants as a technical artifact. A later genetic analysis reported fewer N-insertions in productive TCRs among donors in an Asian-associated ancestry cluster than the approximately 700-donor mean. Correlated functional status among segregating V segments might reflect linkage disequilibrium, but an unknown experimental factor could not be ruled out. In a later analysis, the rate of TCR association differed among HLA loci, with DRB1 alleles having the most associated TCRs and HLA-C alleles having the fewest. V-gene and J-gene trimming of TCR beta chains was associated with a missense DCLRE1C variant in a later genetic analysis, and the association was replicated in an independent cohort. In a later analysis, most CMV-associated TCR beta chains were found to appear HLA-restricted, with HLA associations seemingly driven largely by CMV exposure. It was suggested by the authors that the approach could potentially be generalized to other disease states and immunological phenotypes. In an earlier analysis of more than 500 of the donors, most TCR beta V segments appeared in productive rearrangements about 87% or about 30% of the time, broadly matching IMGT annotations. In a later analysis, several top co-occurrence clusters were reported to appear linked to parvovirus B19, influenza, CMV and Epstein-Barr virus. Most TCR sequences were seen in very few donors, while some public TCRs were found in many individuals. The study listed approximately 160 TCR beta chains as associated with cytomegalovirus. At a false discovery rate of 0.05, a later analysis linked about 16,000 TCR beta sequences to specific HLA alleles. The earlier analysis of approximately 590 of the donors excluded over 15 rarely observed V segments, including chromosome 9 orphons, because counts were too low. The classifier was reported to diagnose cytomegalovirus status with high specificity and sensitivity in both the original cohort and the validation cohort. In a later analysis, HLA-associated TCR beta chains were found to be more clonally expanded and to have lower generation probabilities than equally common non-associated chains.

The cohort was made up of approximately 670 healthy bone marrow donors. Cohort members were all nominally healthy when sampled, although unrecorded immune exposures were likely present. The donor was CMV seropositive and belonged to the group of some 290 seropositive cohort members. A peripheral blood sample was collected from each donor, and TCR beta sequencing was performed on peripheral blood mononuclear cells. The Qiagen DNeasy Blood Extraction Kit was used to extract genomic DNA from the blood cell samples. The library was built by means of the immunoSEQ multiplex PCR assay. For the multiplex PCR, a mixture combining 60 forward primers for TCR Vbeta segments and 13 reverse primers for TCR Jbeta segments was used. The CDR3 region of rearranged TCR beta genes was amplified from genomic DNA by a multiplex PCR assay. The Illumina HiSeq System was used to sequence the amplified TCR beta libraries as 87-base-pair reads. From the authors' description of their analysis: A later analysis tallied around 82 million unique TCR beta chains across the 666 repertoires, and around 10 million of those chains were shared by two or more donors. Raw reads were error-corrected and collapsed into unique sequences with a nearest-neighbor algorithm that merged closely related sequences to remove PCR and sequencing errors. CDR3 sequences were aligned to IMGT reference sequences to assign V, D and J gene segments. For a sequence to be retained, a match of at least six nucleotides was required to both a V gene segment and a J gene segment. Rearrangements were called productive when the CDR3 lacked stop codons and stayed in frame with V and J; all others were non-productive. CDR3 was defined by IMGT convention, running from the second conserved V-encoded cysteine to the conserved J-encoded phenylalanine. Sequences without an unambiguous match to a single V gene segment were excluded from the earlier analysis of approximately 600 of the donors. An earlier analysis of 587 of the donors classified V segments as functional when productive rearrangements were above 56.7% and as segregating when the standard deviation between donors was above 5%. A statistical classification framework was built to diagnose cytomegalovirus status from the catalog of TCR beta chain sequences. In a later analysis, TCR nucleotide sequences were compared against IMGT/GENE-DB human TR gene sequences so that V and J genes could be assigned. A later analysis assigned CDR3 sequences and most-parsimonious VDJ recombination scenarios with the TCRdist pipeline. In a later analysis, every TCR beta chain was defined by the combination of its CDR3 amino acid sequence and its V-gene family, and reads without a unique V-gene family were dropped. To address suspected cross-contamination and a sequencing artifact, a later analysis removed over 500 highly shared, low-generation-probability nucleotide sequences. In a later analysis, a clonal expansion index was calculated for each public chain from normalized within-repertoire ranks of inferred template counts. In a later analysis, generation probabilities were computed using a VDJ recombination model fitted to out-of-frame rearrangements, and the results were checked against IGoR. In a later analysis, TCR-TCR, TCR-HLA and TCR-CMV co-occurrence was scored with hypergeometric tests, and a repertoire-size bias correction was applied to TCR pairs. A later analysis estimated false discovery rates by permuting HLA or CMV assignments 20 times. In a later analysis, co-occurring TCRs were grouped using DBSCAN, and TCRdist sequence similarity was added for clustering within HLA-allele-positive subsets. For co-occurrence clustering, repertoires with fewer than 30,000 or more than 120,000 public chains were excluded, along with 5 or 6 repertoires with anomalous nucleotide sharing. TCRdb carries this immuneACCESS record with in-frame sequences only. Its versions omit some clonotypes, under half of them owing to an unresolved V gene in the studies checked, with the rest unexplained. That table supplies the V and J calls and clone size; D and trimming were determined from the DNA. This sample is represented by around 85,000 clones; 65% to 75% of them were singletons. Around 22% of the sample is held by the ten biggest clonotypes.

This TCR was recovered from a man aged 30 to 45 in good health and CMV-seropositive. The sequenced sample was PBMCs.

The DNA reads as follows: TGCGCCAGCAGCCAAGGTTGGACAGGGGATGGCTACACCTTC. The resulting protein is CASSQGWTGDGYTF. The chain joins TRBV4-1 to TRBJ1-2; 9 bases in the middle match TRBD1. The CDR3 has 14 amino acids, counting the end cysteine and phenylalanine. The retained sequence is limited to the CDR3, 42 bases, with the frame set at the first base. Looking up the germline V gene yields CDR1 MGHRA and CDR2 YSYEKL. V and J are trimmed by 1 base and 6 bases, and the gene matches miss 3 bases of the junction.